These T cell receptor beta chains were read from a single sample in a study of T cell changes during pregnancy in multiple sclerosis. Clones were read by immunoSEQ multiplex PCR, and TCRdb kept only the in-frame ones, dropping some. The data show just over 40,000 clones, over 80% seen once. The sequencing here drew on peripheral blood, taken in the first trimester of pregnancy. These TCRs come from a female donor in good health, enrolled as a control in a pregnancy study. CDR3s include the opening cysteine and the closing phenylalanine or tryptophan. D genes are given only for firm matches.

>TRBJ1-4|NA|TRBV30
CAWSVMRAQNEKLFF
TGTGCCTGGAGTGTAATGAGGGCGCAGAATGAAAAACTGTTTTTT
>TRBJ2-1|TRBD1|TRBV11-2
CASRPGTGGRGENEQFF
TGTGCCAGCAGACCCGGGACAGGGGGCAGGGGTGAAAATGAGCAGTTCTTC
>TRBJ1-2|TRBD1|TRBV6-1
CASSAGGQGNYGYTF
TGTGCCAGCAGTGCTGGGGGACAGGGCAACTATGGCTACACCTTC
>TRBJ2-7|TRBD1|TRBV10-2
CASSDRVIYEQYF
TGCGCCAGTTCGGACAGGGTAATTTACGAGCAGTACTTC
>TRBJ2-3|TRBD2|TRBV27
CASSLRLASDTQYF
TGTGCCAGCAGTTTAAGACTAGCATCAGATACGCAGTATTTT
>TRBJ1-1|NA|TRBV7-9
CASSLVQGNTEAFF
TGTGCCAGCAGCTTAGTCCAGGGGAACACTGAAGCTTTCTTT
>TRBJ2-3|NA|TRBV10-2
CASSEGLTQKPDTQYF
TGCGCCAGCAGTGAGGGACTAACCCAAAAGCCAGATACGCAGTATTTT
>TRBJ2-6|TRBD2|TRBV2
CASSDSAGGPHSGANVLTF
TGTGCCAGCAGTGATTCCGCGGGAGGTCCTCACTCTGGGGCCAACGTCCTGACTTTC
>TRBJ2-3|NA|TRBV28
CASTRTGEDTQYF
TGTGCCAGCACTAGGACCGGGGAAGATACGCAGTATTTT
>TRBJ2-3|NA|TRBV5-4
CASSLNHAGDTQYF
TGTGCCAGCAGCTTGAATCACGCGGGAGATACGCAGTATTTT
>TRBJ1-1|NA|TRBV7-9
CASSPGGPGNTEAFF
TGTGCCAGCAGCCCCGGGGGACCGGGGAACACTGAAGCTTTCTTT
>TRBJ2-1|NA|TRBV9
CASSPGLSAYNEQFF
TGTGCCAGCAGCCCCGGACTATCCGCCTACAATGAGCAGTTCTTC
>TRBJ1-5|TRBD1|TRBV19
CASSWQGAITNQPQHF
TGTGCCAGTAGTTGGCAGGGGGCGATAACAAATCAGCCCCAGCATTTT
>TRBJ1-1|NA|TRBV7-8
CASSSYNRLGREGTEAFF
TGTGCCAGCAGCTCATATAATAGACTGGGGAGGGAGGGCACTGAAGCTTTCTTT
>TRBJ1-6|NA|TRBV6-5
CATSRGPASSPLHF
TGTGCCACCTCGCGGGGCCCGGCCAGTTCACCCCTCCACTTT
>TRBJ1-2|NA|TRBV7-9
CASSPLTVGRAGYTF
TGTGCCAGCAGCCCCCTCACCGTCGGGAGGGCCGGCTACACCTTC
>TRBJ1-2|NA|TRBV9
CASSAPLWEYTF
TGTGCCAGCAGCGCTCCTCTGTGGGAGTACACCTTC